What follows describes a single T cell receptor beta chain. The table came from immunoSEQ multiplex PCR; TCRdb's copy has only in-frame clones and leaves some out. The sample consists of approximately 79,000 clones, around nine tenths of them appearing once. The sample belongs to a study of control samples from healthy donors and cancer patients. The source of this sequence is a man aged 50-59 years in good health. Sequenced input: blood.

Here the CDR3 DNA reads TGTGCCAGCAGCCCCTCACTAGCGGTTGTTTACGAGCAGTACTTC. Residues: CASSPSLAVVYEQYF. The V call is TRBV13, the J call TRBJ2-7, with 8 bases fitting TRBD2. The length of the CDR3 is 15 residues. Germline trimming cut 5 bases from V and 4 bases from J; bases unmatched to any gene: 10. Germline V lookup: CDR1 PRHDT, CDR2 FYEKMQ (reference sequence).